This entry lists 23 T cell receptor beta chains sequenced from one sample in a study of blood T cell repertoires in COVID-19. TCRdb's table, derived via immunoSEQ multiplex PCR, lists solely in-frame clones and lacks some. Here the sample spans approximately 300,000 clones, roughly 89% being singletons. Source material: PBMCs or T cells enriched from blood (not recorded which). These receptors all stem from a woman under 30 with acute COVID-19.

The CDR3 DNA reads TGTGCCAGCAGTGATGTCACCAGCTATGGCTACACCTTC. As protein: CASSDVTSYGYTF. The V gene is TRBV2, the J gene TRBJ1-2; unclear D gene. Per the germline V gene, CDR1 is SNHLY and CDR2 is FYNNEI. Trimming cost V 3 bases and J 4 bases, with 9 bases left between them. This CDR3 contains 13 residues.

This chain joins TRBV24-1 and TRBJ2-7, with D possibly matching TRBD2 (5 bases). This CDR3 is built from 14 residues. Trimming took 0 bases from V and 5 from J, leaving 10 bases between them. Germline-derived CDR1 and CDR2 are KGHDR and SFDVKD. The CDR3: CATSDLRRPHEQYF. CDR3 coding DNA: TGTGCCACCAGTGATTTGCGGAGGCCCCACGAGCAGTACTTC.

The rearrangement links TRBV11-2 to TRBJ1-4; weak D call: TRBD1 (6 bases). Trimming took 5 bases from V and 8 from J, leaving 21 bases between them. Germline CDR1 and CDR2: SGHAT and FQNNGV. This CDR3 is built from 16 residues. CDR3 residues: CASSLQDSTLSEKLFF. The CDR3 DNA reads TGTGCCAGCAGCCTACAGGACAGCACCCTATCAGAAAAACTGTTTTTT.

This chain uses TRBV28 with TRBJ2-3, with 7 nucleotides matching TRBD1. J gave up 0 bases and V 7 bases, and 7 bases lay outside the gene matches. The CDR3 is made up of 15 amino acids. Germline loops: CDR1 MDHEN, CDR2 SYDVKM. The CDR3: CASTSYRGSTDTQYF. CDR3 in DNA: TGTGCCAGCACTAGCTACAGGGGTAGCACAGATACGCAGTATTTT.

The gene calls are TRBV28 and TRBJ1-3; weak D call: TRBD1 (6 bases). The CDR3 is 17 residues long. The V and J ends lost 0 bases and 0 bases respectively, with 12 bases between them. The germline V gene encodes CDR1 MDHEN and CDR2 SYDVKM. The CDR3 DNA follows: TGTGCCAGCAGTTTATGGGCAGGGGAGAGCTCTGGAAACACCATATATTTT. Translation: CASSLWAGESSGNTIYF.

This rearrangement joins TRBV5-1 to TRBJ1-2, with D perhaps TRBD1 (6 bases). Germline loops: CDR1 SGHRS, CDR2 YFSETQ. V lost 2 bases and J 8 bases, leaving 13 bases between the germline ends. CDR3 size: 13 residues. The CDR3 loop reads CASSFTGWRGYTF. DNA of the CDR3: TGCGCCAGCAGCTTTACAGGGTGGAGGGGCTACACCTTC.

V usage is TRBV6-5 and J usage is TRBJ1-2; TRBD1 is a possible D gene (6 bases). Trimming pared 2 bases from V and 4 bases from J, leaving 11 bases between. The CDR3 spans 14 residues. Germline loops: CDR1 MNHEY, CDR2 SVGAGI. The chain's CDR3 is CASSYGRGIYGYTF. CDR3 nucleotides: TGTGCCAGCAGTTACGGCAGGGGTATCTATGGCTACACCTTC.

This chain links TRBV25-1 with TRBJ1-4; D is perhaps TRBD1 (6 bases). Trimming shortened V by 1 base and J by 6 bases, and 15 bases separated the two germline ends. This CDR3 comprises 16 residues. CDR1 MGHDK and CDR2 SYGVNS come from the germline V gene. CDR3 sequence: CASSEWVTGRHEKLFF. The CDR3 nucleotides are TGTGCCAGCAGTGAATGGGTGACAGGAAGACATGAAAAACTGTTTTTT.

The V call is TRBV28, the J call TRBJ2-1, with D unclear. The germline V gene has CDR1 MDHEN and CDR2 SYDVKM. V was pared by 11 bases and J by 4 bases, with 21 bases between. CDR3 length: 15 residues. The CDR3, as DNA: TGTGCCGTCTCTTCAGGTCCATACGCATACAATGAGCAGTTCTTC. Translation gives CAVSSGPYAYNEQFF. Filled out from reference TRBV28 and TRBJ2-1, the complete variable domain reads DVKVTQSSRYLVKRTGEKVFLECVQDMDHENMFWYRQDPGLGLRLIYFSYDVKMKEKGDIPEGYSVSREKKERFSLILESASTNQTSMYLCAVSSGPYAYNEQFFGPGTRLTVL.

Here the CDR3 reads CASSLDGLAATYNEQFF. The CDR3 DNA follows: TGTGCCAGCAGCTTAGATGGCCTAGCGGCAACCTACAATGAGCAGTTCTTC. The chain has TRBV11-3 and TRBJ2-1; 7 nucleotides agree with TRBD2. CDR3 length equals 17 residues. The V segment lost 0 bases and the J segment 2 bases; nucleotides outside the gene matches: 7. Germline V lookup: CDR1 SGHNT, CDR2 YENEEA.

The CDR3 here is CASSPLRWGDSEETQYF. The CDR3, as DNA: TGTGCCAGCTCACCACTACGATGGGGGGATAGCGAAGAGACCCAGTACTTC. The V call is TRBV18, the J call TRBJ2-5, with D possibly being TRBD2 (6 bases). The length of the CDR3 is 17 residues. Germline-derived CDR1 and CDR2 are KGHSH and LQKENI. The ends were cut back, 1 base at V and 3 bases at J, with 18 bases in the middle.

V is TRBV11-3 and J is TRBJ1-1; D remains unclear. Per the germline V gene, CDR1 is SGHNT and CDR2 is YENEEA. With 7 bases removed from V and 1 base from J, the gap between germline ends came to 13 bases. The CDR3 covers 14 residues. The CDR3 is CASKETVSNTEAFF. As DNA, the CDR3 is TGTGCCAGCAAGGAGACCGTCTCGAACACTGAAGCTTTCTTT.

This clone was found once. The chain uses TRBV14 and TRBJ2-5, with D perhaps TRBD2 (6 bases). The V gene lost 2 bases and the J gene lost 1 base, with 8 bases spanning the gap. The germline CDR1 and CDR2 sequences are SGHDN and FVKESK. The CDR3 is 14 residues long. In DNA, the CDR3 is TGTGCCAGCAGCCAATTCGGGGGCCAAGAGACCCAGTACTTC. Protein sequence: CASSQFGGQETQYF.

This sequence joins TRBV28 and TRBJ1-2, with D possibly matching TRBD1 (5 bases). The CDR3 is 14 amino acids. Germline loops: CDR1 MDHEN, CDR2 SYDVKM. The V end lost 3 bases, the J end lost 7 bases, and 15 bases lay between the germline ends. In DNA, the CDR3 is TGTGCCAGCAGTTTCCCGACAGAGCGGGTTGGCTACACCTTC. Its translation is CASSFPTERVGYTF.

The rearrangement links TRBV28 to TRBJ2-1, with D possibly matching TRBD1 (6 bases). The V and J ends lost 5 bases and 7 bases respectively, with 9 bases between them. Germline V gene lookup returns CDR1 MDHEN and CDR2 SYDVKM. The CDR3 is 12 amino acids. The CDR3 loop reads CASSLGQNEQFF. As DNA, the CDR3 is TGTGCCAGCAGTCTAGGACAGAATGAGCAGTTCTTC.

The CDR3 here is CASSSPRLAGLRGELFF. The DNA of the CDR3 is TGTGCCAGCAGCTCCCCCAGACTAGCGGGACTCCGAGGGGAGCTGTTTTTT. The chain employs TRBV11-2 and TRBJ2-2, with 11 bases fitting TRBD2. The CDR3 loop spans 17 amino acids. Germline V gene sequence: CDR1 SGHAT, CDR2 FQNNGV. V lost 4 bases, J lost 8 bases, and 12 bases stayed unmatched.

The V and J genes are TRBV2 and TRBJ1-5; D is unresolved. This CDR3 is 13 amino acids long. Per the germline V gene, CDR1 is SNHLY and CDR2 is FYNNEI. The V end lost 3 bases, the J end lost 5 bases, and 8 bases lay between the germline ends. The CDR3 loop is CASSDTGHQPQHF. Written as DNA, the CDR3 is TGTGCCAGCAGTGATACTGGGCATCAGCCCCAGCATTTT.

This clone was counted a single time. The V and J genes are TRBV6-5 and TRBJ2-7; 8 bases line up with TRBD2. The CDR3 loop spans 15 amino acids. V trimming: 3 bases; J trimming: 6 bases; junction bases outside the gene matches: 10. Germline assignment: CDR1 MNHEY and CDR2 SVGAGI. The CDR3 DNA reads TGTGCCAGCAGTTATTGGAGAAGCGGGAGATCCGAGCAGTACTTC. Its translation: CASSYWRSGRSEQYF.

The rearrangement joins TRBV5-1 to TRBJ1-1; tentative D call: TRBD1 (5 bases). Germline V gene data show CDR1 as SGHRS and CDR2 as YFSETQ. Trimming removed 4 bases from V and 5 bases from J, with 15 bases in between. The CDR3 spans 14 residues. The CDR3 DNA sequence: TGCGCCAGCAGCCGCGGTTCAGCAGGGACTGAAGCTTTCTTT. Encoded protein: CASSRGSAGTEAFF. Full variable domain (missing parts from reference TRBV5-1 and TRBJ1-1): KAGVTQTPRYLIKTRGQQVTLSCSPISGHRSVSWYQQTPGQGLQFLFEYFSETQRNKGNFPGRFSGRQFSNSRSEMNVSTLELGDSALYLCASSRGSAGTEAFFGQGTRLTVV.

V usage is TRBV11-3 and J usage is TRBJ1-1; no clear D. Trimming left V 8 bases short and J 4 bases short, with 17 bases between. The CDR3 runs 14 residues. Germline lookup yields CDR1 SGHNT and CDR2 YENEEA. The CDR3: CASCPNSGGTEAFF. DNA for the CDR3: TGTGCCAGCTGCCCCAATTCGGGAGGCACTGAAGCTTTCTTT.

This sequence joins TRBV7-9 and TRBJ2-1; D is undetermined. The CDR3 totals 13 residues. V lost 5 bases and J lost 5, with 10 bases in between. Germline CDR1 SEHNR, CDR2 FQNEAQ (reference sequence). CDR3 in amino acids: CASSPTTHNEQFF. Here the CDR3 DNA reads TGTGCCAGCAGCCCCACTACCCACAATGAGCAGTTCTTC.

Only one count was recorded for this clone. CDR3 sequence: CASSIGTAYEQYF. DNA for the CDR3: TGCGCCAGCAGTATAGGGACAGCCTACGAGCAGTACTTC. J is TRBJ2-7 and V is TRBV5-1; 7 nucleotides agree with TRBD1. This CDR3 is 13 amino acids long. In germline, CDR1 is SGHRS, CDR2 YFSETQ. V was pared by 5 bases and J by 2 bases, with 4 bases of the junction left unmatched.

The rearrangement joins TRBV21-1 to TRBJ2-2; the D call in the table, TRBD2, was not verified against the DNA. TRBV21-1 represents a pseudogene. The CDR3 covers 16 residues. CDR3 sequence: CASVGGLENEPGELFF. As DNA, the CDR3 is TGTGCCAGCGTTGGGGGACTAGAAAACGAACCGGGGGAGCTGTTTTTT.